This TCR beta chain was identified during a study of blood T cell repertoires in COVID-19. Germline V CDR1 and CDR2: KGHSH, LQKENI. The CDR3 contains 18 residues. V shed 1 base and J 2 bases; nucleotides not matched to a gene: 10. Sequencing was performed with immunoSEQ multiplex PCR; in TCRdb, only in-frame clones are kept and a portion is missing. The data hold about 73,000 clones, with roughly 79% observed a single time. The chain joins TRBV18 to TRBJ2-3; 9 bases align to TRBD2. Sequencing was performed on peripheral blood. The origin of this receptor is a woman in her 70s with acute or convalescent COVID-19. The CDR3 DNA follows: TGTGCCAGCTCACCACGGACTAGCGACCGATCCTTCACAGATACGCAGTATTTT. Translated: CASSPRTSDRSFTDTQYF.